This T cell receptor beta chain comes out of a study of T cell changes during pregnancy in multiple sclerosis. This clone has a single count. This CDR3 contains 14 residues. Germline V gene data show CDR1 as MGHDK and CDR2 as SYGVNS. V was pared by 4 bases and J by 6 bases, with 5 bases of the junction left unmatched. Only in-frame clones appear in the TCRdb table, and some are missing; sequencing was by immunoSEQ multiplex PCR. The sample yields 70,000 to 95,000 clones, under 95% seen once. V gene TRBV25-1 combines with J gene TRBJ2-7; 11 nucleotides match TRBD2. This specimen was peripheral blood, taken after pregnancy. This receptor was identified in a female donor in good health, enrolled as a control in a pregnancy study. CDR3 in DNA: TGTGCCAGCAGTGCTACTAGCGGGAGTCTCGAGCAGTACTTC. Translation gives CASSATSGSLEQYF.